A single TCR beta chain is shown here with its context. Followed over time, Seattle patients had been enrolled while infection was active. The sample belongs to a study of blood T cell repertoires in COVID-19. Study-wide background: From the United States, Italy and Spain came samples of acute and convalescent COVID-19. The analysed material was cDNA or gDNA that came from T cells, B-cell-depleted T cells, or PBMCs.

Original methodology: Amplification with reference gene primers provided the estimates of nucleated cell counts. Method: immunoSEQ multiplex PCR; TCRdb's copy keeps in-frame clones and lacks some. V, J and clone size were drawn from that table, and D and trimming were deduced from the DNA. The table records 200,000 to 250,000 clones, 75% to 85% of them present only once. The sequence came from a woman over 75 with COVID-19, enrolled during active disease. The specimen was peripheral blood.

The CDR3 nucleotides are TGCGCCAGCAGCCCCCAATCGGGGGTCATCAACTATGGCTACACCTTC. Its protein product is CASSPQSGVINYGYTF. V and J are TRBV5-1 and TRBJ1-2; possibly TRBD1 for D (5 bases). The V gene lost 4 bases and the J gene lost 2 bases, with 18 bases spanning the gap. Germline V gene sequence: CDR1 SGHRS, CDR2 YFSETQ. The CDR3 loop spans 16 amino acids.